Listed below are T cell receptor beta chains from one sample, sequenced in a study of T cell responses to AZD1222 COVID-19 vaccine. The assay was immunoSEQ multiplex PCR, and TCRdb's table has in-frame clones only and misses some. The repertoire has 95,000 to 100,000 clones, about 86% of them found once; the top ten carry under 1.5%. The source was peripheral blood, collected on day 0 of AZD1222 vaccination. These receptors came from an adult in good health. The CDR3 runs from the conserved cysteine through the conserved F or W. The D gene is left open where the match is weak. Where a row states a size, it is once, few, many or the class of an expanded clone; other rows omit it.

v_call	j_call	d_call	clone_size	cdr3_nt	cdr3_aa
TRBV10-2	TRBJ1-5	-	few	TGCGCCAGCAGTGAATCCCCGGGGGTAGGGCAGCCCCAGCATTTT	CASSESPGVGQPQHF
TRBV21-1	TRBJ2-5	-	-	TGTGCCAGCAGTAGACGGATGGGACAGGGCAGGGAGACCCAGTACTTC	CASSRRMGQGRETQYF
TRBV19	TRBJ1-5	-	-	TGTGCCAGTAGTATATCGGGGTTTGGTGCTCAGCCCCAGCATTTT	CASSISGFGAQPQHF
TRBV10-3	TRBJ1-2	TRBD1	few	TGTGCCATCAGGATACAGGGGGCCGAGGGTGGCTACACCTTC	CAIRIQGAEGGYTF
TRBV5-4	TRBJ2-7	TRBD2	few	TGTGCCAGCAGCACCGATCCTAGCGGGAGGGGCTACGAGCAGTACTTC	CASSTDPSGRGYEQYF
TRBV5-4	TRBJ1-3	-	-	TGTGCCAGCAGCGGAGGGACATCCAGAACCCCAAACACCATATATTTT	CASSGGTSRTPNTIYF
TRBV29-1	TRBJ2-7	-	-	TGCAGCGTTGAAACAGAAAGAAAATCCTACGAGCAGTACTTC	CSVETERKSYEQYF
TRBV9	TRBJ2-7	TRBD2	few	TGTGCCAGCAGCGCCGGACTAGCGGGAGAAATTCTCGAGCAGTACTTC	CASSAGLAGEILEQYF
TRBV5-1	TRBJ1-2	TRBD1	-	TGCGCCAGCAGCTTGGGGGACAGGGGCTATGGCTACACCTTC	CASSLGDRGYGYTF
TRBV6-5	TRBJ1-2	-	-	TGTGCCAGCAGTCGCGGGGCTGGGTATGGCTACACCTTC	CASSRGAGYGYTF
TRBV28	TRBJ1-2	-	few	TGTGCCAGCAGTCCCTCCGGGGGGATCTATGGCTACACCTTC	CASSPSGGIYGYTF
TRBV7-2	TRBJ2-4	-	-	TGTGCCAGCAGCACAGACATGGCCAAAAACATTCAGTACTTC	CASSTDMAKNIQYF
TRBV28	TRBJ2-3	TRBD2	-	TGTGCCAGCAGTCTAGCGGGAGGAACAGATACGCAGTATTTT	CASSLAGGTDTQYF
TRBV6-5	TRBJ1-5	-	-	TGTGCCAGCAATGGGGAATTCGATCAGCCCCAGCATTTT	CASNGEFDQPQHF
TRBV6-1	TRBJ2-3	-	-	TGTGCCAGCAGTGAAGTTGGAACGCAGTATTTT	CASSEVGTQYF
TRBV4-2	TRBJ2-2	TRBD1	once	TGTGCCAGCAGCCAGGGACAGTTAAACGGGGAGCTGTTTTTT	CASSQGQLNGELFF
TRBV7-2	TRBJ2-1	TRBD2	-	TGTGCCAGCAGCTTAGGTTTTCGCGGGAGGCTCTACAATGAGCAGTTCTTC	CASSLGFRGRLYNEQFF
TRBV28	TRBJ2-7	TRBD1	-	TGTGCCAGCCACATGGGAGGGGACAGGGGGCACGAGCAGTACTTC	CASHMGGDRGHEQYF
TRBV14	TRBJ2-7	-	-	TGTGCCAGCAGCCAAGATCAGGGGCAGTACTTC	CASSQDQGQYF
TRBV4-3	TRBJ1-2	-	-	TGCGCCAGCAGCCAAGATATCGCCTCAGGGGCCATTTATGGCTACACCTTC	CASSQDIASGAIYGYTF
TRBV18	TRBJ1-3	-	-	TGTGCCAGCTCACCGTGGACCGATGACACCATATATTTT	CASSPWTDDTIYF
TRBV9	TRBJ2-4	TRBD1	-	TGTGCCAGCAGCGGGTCCTCGGACAGGGCGCCCAAAAACATTCAGTACTTC	CASSGSSDRAPKNIQYF
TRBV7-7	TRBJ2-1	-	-	TGTGCTAGCAGCTTAGGACAGAACAATGAGCAGTTCTTC	CASSLGQNNEQFF
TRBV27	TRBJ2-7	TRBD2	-	TGTGCCAGCAGTACCAGACTAGCGGGAGGGCCTGGCGAGCAGTACTTC	CASSTRLAGGPGEQYF
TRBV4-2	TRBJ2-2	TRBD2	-	TGTGCCAGCAGCCAAGAATCTCTAGCGGGAGGAACCGGGGAGCTGTTTTTT	CASSQESLAGGTGELFF
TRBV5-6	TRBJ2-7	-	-	TGTGCCAGCAGCCCGAGGGGGTCCTACGAGCAGTACTTC	CASSPRGSYEQYF
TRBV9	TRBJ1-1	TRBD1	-	TGTGCCAGCAGCCCCGAAGGGACAGGGGGCACTGAAGCTTTCTTT	CASSPEGTGGTEAFF
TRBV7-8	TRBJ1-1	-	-	TGTGCCAGCAGTAGTGAGGCGAACACTGAAGCTTTCTTT	CASSSEANTEAFF
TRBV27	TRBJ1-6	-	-	TGTGCCAGCAGTTTGTTTGGGACGGTCGGTTCACCCCTCCACTTT	CASSLFGTVGSPLHF
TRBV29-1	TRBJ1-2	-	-	TGCAGCGTTGTATGGCGGACGGGGGTGTTCTATGGCTACACCTTC	CSVVWRTGVFYGYTF
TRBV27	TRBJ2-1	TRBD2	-	TGTGCCAGCAGTTTAGCGGGAGCTCACAATGAGCAGTTCTTC	CASSLAGAHNEQFF
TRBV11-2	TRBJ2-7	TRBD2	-	TGTGCCAGCAGCTCACTAGCGGGAGGTGCCTACGAGCAGTACTTC	CASSSLAGGAYEQYF
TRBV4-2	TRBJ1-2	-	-	TGTGCCAGCAGCCAAGATAGGGAGGGCAGGACCTATGGCTACACCTTC	CASSQDREGRTYGYTF
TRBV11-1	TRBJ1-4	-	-	TGTGCCAGCAGCGCGGGACGGACAAATGAAAAACTGTTTTTT	CASSAGRTNEKLFF
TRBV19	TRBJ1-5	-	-	TGTGCCAGTAGTAACATGGAGGGGCCCAATCAGCCCCAGCATTTT	CASSNMEGPNQPQHF
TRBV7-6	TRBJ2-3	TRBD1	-	TGTGCCAGCAGCTTAAGTTTATTGGGGACAGGGAATCGGGATACGCAGTATTTT	CASSLSLLGTGNRDTQYF
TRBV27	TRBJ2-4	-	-	TGTGCCAGCAGTTTATCGACAGAAAACATTCAGTACTTC	CASSLSTENIQYF
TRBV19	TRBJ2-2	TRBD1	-	TGTGCCAGTAGTGACCGGGACAGGGGACCCGGGGAGCTGTTTTTT	CASSDRDRGPGELFF
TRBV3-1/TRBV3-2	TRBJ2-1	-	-	TGTGCCAGCAGCCAAGACAGGGGCTACCGATCCTCCTACAATGAGCAGTTCTTC	CASSQDRGYRSSYNEQFF
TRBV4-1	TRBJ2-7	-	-	TGCGCCAGCAGCCCCCGGTGGGACTACGAGCAGTACTTC	CASSPRWDYEQYF
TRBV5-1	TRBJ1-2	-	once	TGCGCCAGCAGCTTGGATACCGGAAGAGCTAACTATGGCTACACCTTC	CASSLDTGRANYGYTF
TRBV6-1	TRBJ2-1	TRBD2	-	TGTGCCAGCAGTGAACTAGCGGGAGGGACACCCTACAATGAGCAGTTCTTC	CASSELAGGTPYNEQFF
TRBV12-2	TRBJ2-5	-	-	TGTGCAAGTCGCCTAGCGGGAGAAGAGACCCAGTACTTC	CASRLAGEETQYF
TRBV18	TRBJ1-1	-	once	TGTGCCAGCTCCCCGTATGATCGCCAGATGAACACTGAAGCTTTCTTT	CASSPYDRQMNTEAFF
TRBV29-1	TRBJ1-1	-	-	TGCAGCGTTGGTGGACACTTGAACACTGAAGCTTTCTTT	CSVGGHLNTEAFF
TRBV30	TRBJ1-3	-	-	TGTGCCTGGTTCCCTGGAGTATATCAGGGCCTCAACTCTGGAAACACCATATATTTT	CAWFPGVYQGLNSGNTIYF
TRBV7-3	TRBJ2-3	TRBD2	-	TGTGCCAGCACCCCGGGGGGGGCGCCGCGCACAGATACGCAGTATTTT	CASTPGGAPRTDTQYF